Each of the 3 T cell receptor beta chains below was sequenced from the same sample in a study of T cell responses to AZD1222 COVID-19 vaccine. TCRdb keeps only in-frame clones here, not all; method: immunoSEQ multiplex PCR. The sample yields around 99,000 clones, 87% seen once. The sample was peripheral blood, taken on day 0 of AZD1222 vaccination. The source of these receptors is an adult in good health.

This clone was seen a few times. This sequence joins TRBV5-1 and TRBJ1-1, with a weak D call TRBD1 (5 bases). CDR3 length: 17 residues. Germline V lookup: CDR1 SGHRS, CDR2 YFSETQ. Trimming removed 0 bases from V and 2 bases from J, with 17 bases in between. CDR3 nucleotide sequence: TGCGCCAGCAGCTTGGCCTTTCCGCAGGGCTATAACACTGAAGCTTTCTTT. It encodes CASSLAFPQGYNTEAFF.

V gene TRBV4-2 combines with J gene TRBJ2-7, with D uncertain. This CDR3 has 13 amino acids. Trimming removed 0 bases from V and 3 bases from J, with 6 bases in between. Germline-derived CDR1 and CDR2 are LGHNA and YNFKEQ. Here the CDR3 DNA reads TGTGCCAGCAGCCAAGAGGTCGGCTACGAGCAGTACTTC. Translating it yields CASSQEVGYEQYF.

J is TRBJ2-1 and V is TRBV29-1; 11 nucleotides line up with TRBD2. Germline assignment: CDR1 SQVTM and CDR2 ANQGSEA. CDR3 length equals 13 residues. The junction had 7 bases not matched to a gene; V was cut back by 6 bases and J by 9 bases. The CDR3 DNA is TGCAGCGTCTTACTAGCGGGAGCTGGTGAGCAGTTCTTC. Protein product: CSVLLAGAGEQFF.